These 19 T cell receptor beta chains originate from one sample sequenced in a study of T-cell reconstitution after alpha-beta-depleted transplantation in children. Researchers prepared the TCRbeta library using unique molecular identifiers, the study reports. In TCRdb, the PCR reads were re-called with MiXCR into one record per CDR3 protein. The profile covers about 540,000 distinct CDR3 sequences, with around 18% appearing a single time and about 3.1% taken by the ten largest. The sequences come from PBMCs from the stem cell graft donor, collected from the stem cell graft. The source of these receptors is a human donor who donated a stem cell graft to a child with acute lymphoblastic leukemia.

DNA of the CDR3: TGCGCCAGCAGCTTGGCGACGGAATTCTATGGCTACACCTTC. Translating it yields CASSLATEFYGYTF. V is TRBV5-1 and J is TRBJ1-2, with D unclear. CDR3 size: 14 residues. Germline V gives CDR1 SGHRS, CDR2 YFSETQ. V dropped 0 bases and J dropped 4 bases, with 10 bases sitting between them.

A remark on this clonotype: This may be a read error, as it is one base from a much larger clone. The chain couples TRBV27 to TRBJ2-7; no clear D gene. Germline V lookup: CDR1 MNHEY, CDR2 SMNVEV (reference sequence). V was cut by 7 bases and J by 0 bases, with 7 bases left in between. The CDR3 runs 12 residues. The CDR3 coding sequence is TGTGCCAGCACTGACAACTCCTACGAGCAGTACTTC. It specifies CASTDNSYEQYF.

This clonotype showed up just a few times. V and J are TRBV9 and TRBJ1-2; 10 positions agree with TRBD1. Unmatched junction bases numbered 13, after V lost 5 bases and J lost 12 bases. The CDR3 loop spans 14 amino acids. CDR1 is SGDLS and CDR2 is YYNGEE in the germline V gene. The CDR3 nucleotides are TGTGCCAGCAGTACCGATTCGGGACAGGGGCGTGACACCTTC. The encoded protein is CASSTDSGQGRDTF.

This sequence joins TRBV29-1 and TRBJ2-1; perhaps TRBD2 as D (6 bases). The CDR3 is made up of 19 amino acids. From germline, CDR1 is SQVTM and CDR2 ANQGSEA. V gave up 8 bases and J gave up 5 bases, with 34 bases separating them. The CDR3 spells CSPNHPGPGGLAVHNEQFF. The CDR3 bases are TGCAGCCCTAACCATCCGGGACCCGGAGGCTTAGCGGTCCACAATGAGCAGTTCTTC.

This clonotype was counted between two and nine times. The chain recombines TRBV6-1 with TRBJ1-5; 8 bases map to TRBD1. Germline V gives CDR1 MNHNS, CDR2 SASEGT. The CDR3 sequence is 15 residues long. J was trimmed by 6 bases and V by 8 bases; bases with no gene match: 12. CDR3 protein: CASLQDRARSQPQHF. CDR3 nucleotide sequence: TGTGCCAGCCTCCAGGACAGGGCACGGTCTCAGCCCCAGCATTTT.

There are a few counts of this clonotype. This chain joins TRBV6-5 and TRBJ2-2; TRBD2 agrees at 11 bases. CDR1 is MNHEY, CDR2 SVGAGI, per germline. The CDR3 is made up of 15 amino acids. V dropped 3 bases and J dropped 9; count of bases not matched to a gene: 6. The CDR3 sequence is CASSYSTSGTRELFF. CDR3 in DNA: TGTGCCAGCAGTTATTCGACTAGCGGGACTAGGGAGCTGTTTTTT.

The chain combines TRBV29-1 with TRBJ1-1, with no clear D. The CDR3 has 14 amino acids. V dropped 3 bases and J dropped 4 bases, with 15 bases sitting between them. The V gene's germline CDR1 is SQVTM and CDR2 ANQGSEA. CDR3 nucleotide sequence: TGCAGCGTTGATATTCGGACCAGTGGCACTGAAGCTTTCTTT. This codes for CSVDIRTSGTEAFF.

This clonotype was seen a single time. The chain employs TRBV9 and TRBJ2-1, with a possible D match to TRBD2 (6 bases). In germline, CDR1 is SGDLS, CDR2 YYNGEE. CDR3 length: 15 residues. The V and J ends lost 0 bases and 4 bases respectively, with 11 bases between them. CDR3 amino acids: CASSVGLAPYNEQFF. DNA of the CDR3: TGTGCCAGCAGCGTAGGGCTAGCGCCGTACAATGAGCAGTTCTTC.

This clonotype was seen more than once but under ten times. This chain connects TRBV5-1 to TRBJ2-7; 8 nucleotides align to TRBD1. Germline V gives CDR1 SGHRS, CDR2 YFSETQ. Trimming at V came to 0 bases and at J to 2 bases, leaving 7 bases not matched to a gene. This CDR3 is 16 amino acids long. The CDR3 DNA follows: TGCGCCAGCAGCTTGGAATGGGACAGGCCCACCTACGAGCAGTACTTC. Its protein is CASSLEWDRPTYEQYF.

This clonotype was detected a few times. The V gene is TRBV7-9, the J gene TRBJ1-2; D is undetermined. Per germline, CDR1 SEHNR and CDR2 FQNEAQ (reference sequence). The CDR3 length is 14 residues. V lost 4 bases and J 3 bases, leaving 12 bases between the germline ends. The chain's CDR3 is CASSWSGLDYGYTF. The CDR3 nucleotides read TGTGCCAGCAGCTGGTCCGGACTGGACTATGGCTACACCTTC.

The chain joins TRBV20-1 to TRBJ2-2; no clear D. The CDR3 loop spans 13 amino acids. CDR1 and CDR2 from the germline V gene are DFQATT and SNEGSKA (reference sequence). The V and J ends lost 1 base and 4 bases respectively, with 7 bases between them. The CDR3 DNA follows: TGCAGTGCTAGAGTTGCCGGCACCGGGGAGCTGTTTTTT. Translating it yields CSARVAGTGELFF.

V gene TRBV3-1 combines with J gene TRBJ2-7; TRBD2 matches at 7 bases. V gave up 1 base and J gave up 3 bases; unmatched junction bases: 3. This CDR3 spans 14 amino acids. Germline CDR1 reads LGHDT; CDR2 reads YNNKEL (reference sequence). CDR3 in amino acids: CASSQGLANYEQYF. CDR3 in DNA: TGTGCCAGCAGCCAAGGACTAGCCAACTACGAGCAGTACTTC.

This clonotype was counted only a few times. The rearrangement links TRBV10-2 to TRBJ2-1; D remains unclear. The CDR3 extends over 13 amino acids. Germline V lookup: CDR1 WSHSY, CDR2 SAAADI. V lost 6 bases and J lost 4, with 10 bases in between. CDR3 DNA: TGCGCCAGCAGAGATGGGGAATACAATGAGCAGTTCTTC. Its protein product is CASRDGEYNEQFF.

This clonotype was seen a few times. For the CDR3, the DNA is TGTGCCAGCAGCGCTATTGCCGGGAGCTCCTACGAGCAGTACTTC. It codes for CASSAIAGSSYEQYF. The chain couples TRBV11-2 to TRBJ2-7; a possible D gene is TRBD2 (6 bases). Germline lookup yields CDR1 SGHAT and CDR2 FQNNGV. The length of the CDR3 is 15 residues. Trimming took off 5 bases at V and 0 bases at J, with 14 bases between the two ends.

V usage is TRBV16 and J usage is TRBJ1-1; 7 bases fit TRBD1. V was pared by 4 bases and J by 8 bases, with 4 bases of the junction left unmatched. Germline CDR1 reads KGHSY; CDR2 reads FQNENV. This CDR3 is 12 amino acids long. This CDR3 reads CASSRQGEEAFF. DNA for the CDR3: TGTGCCAGCAGCCGACAGGGTGAGGAAGCTTTCTTT. The complete variable domain, with remaining parts taken from reference TRBV16 and TRBJ1-1, reads GEEVAQTPKHLVRGEGQKAKLYCAPIKGHSYVFWYQQVLKNEFKFLISFQNENVFDETGMPKERFSAKCLPNSPCSLEIQATKLEDSAVYFCASSRQGEEAFFGQGTRLTVV.

There are many counts of this clonotype. The J gene is TRBJ2-7, the V gene TRBV12-3 or TRBV12-4, with D unclear. The CDR3 is made up of 13 amino acids. Trimming pared 2 bases from V and 1 base from J, leaving 6 bases between. CDR3 DNA: TGTGCCAGCAGTTTACGGCAGTCCTACGAGCAGTACTTC. The encoded protein is CASSLRQSYEQYF.

This clonotype has more than one count but fewer than ten. V gene TRBV20-1 combines with J gene TRBJ2-3; 12 bases map to TRBD1. Looked up from germline, CDR1 is DFQATT and CDR2 is SNEGSKA (reference sequence). There are 17 residues in the CDR3. In DNA, the CDR3 is TGCAGCGGGACAGGGGGCGGGTTAATAGCGGGAGCAGATACGCAGTATTTT. It encodes CSGTGGGLIAGADTQYF.

This clonotype was observed a few times. The V and J genes are TRBV29-1 and TRBJ1-3, with D unclear. V lost 6 bases to trimming and J lost 0 bases, with 9 bases between them. Germline V lookup: CDR1 SQVTM, CDR2 ANQGSEA. The CDR3 totals 13 residues. The DNA for the CDR3 is TGCAGCGTCACAGCGGACTCTGGAAACACCATATATTTT. It codes for CSVTADSGNTIYF.

Many counts were recorded for this clonotype. This chain links TRBV12-3 or TRBV12-4 with TRBJ1-5, with a weak D call TRBD1 (5 bases). The CDR3 contains 15 residues. V lost 5 bases and J 3 bases, leaving 14 bases between the germline ends. This chain's CDR3 is CASSPSGGFNQPQHF. The CDR3 coding sequence is TGTGCCAGCAGTCCGTCCGGGGGATTCAATCAGCCCCAGCATTTT.